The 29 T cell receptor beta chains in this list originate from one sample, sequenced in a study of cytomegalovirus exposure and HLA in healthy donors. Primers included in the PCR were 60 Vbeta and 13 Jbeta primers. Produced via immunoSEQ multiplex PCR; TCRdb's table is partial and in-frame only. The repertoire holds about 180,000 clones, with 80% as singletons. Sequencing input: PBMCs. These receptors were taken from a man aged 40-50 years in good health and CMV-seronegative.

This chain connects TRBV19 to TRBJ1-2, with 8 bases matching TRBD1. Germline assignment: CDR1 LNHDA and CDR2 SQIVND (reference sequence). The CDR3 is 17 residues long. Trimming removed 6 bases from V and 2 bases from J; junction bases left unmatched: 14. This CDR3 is CASSSPGQGKSNYGYTF. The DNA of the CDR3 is TGTGCCAGTAGCTCCCCCGGACAGGGAAAGTCCAACTATGGCTACACCTTC.

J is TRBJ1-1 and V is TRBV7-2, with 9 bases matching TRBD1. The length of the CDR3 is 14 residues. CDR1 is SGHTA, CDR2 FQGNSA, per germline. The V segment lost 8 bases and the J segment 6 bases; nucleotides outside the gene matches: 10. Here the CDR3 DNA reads TGTGCCAGCTCTCCCGACAGGGGGAGCCCTGAAGCTTTCTTT. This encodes CASSPDRGSPEAFF.

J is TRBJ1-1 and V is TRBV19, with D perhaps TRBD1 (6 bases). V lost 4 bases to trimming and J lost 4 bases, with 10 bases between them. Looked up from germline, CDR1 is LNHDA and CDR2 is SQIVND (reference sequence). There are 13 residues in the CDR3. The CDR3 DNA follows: TGTGCCAGTAGTAGTCAGGGGTCCACTGAAGCTTTCTTT. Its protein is CASSSQGSTEAFF.

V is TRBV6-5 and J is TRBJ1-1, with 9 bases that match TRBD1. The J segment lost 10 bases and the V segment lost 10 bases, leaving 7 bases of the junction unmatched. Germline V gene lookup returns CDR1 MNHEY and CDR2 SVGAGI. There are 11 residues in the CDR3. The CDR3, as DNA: TGTGCCACCACAGGGGGCGCTAGAGCTTTCTTT. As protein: CATTGGARAFF.

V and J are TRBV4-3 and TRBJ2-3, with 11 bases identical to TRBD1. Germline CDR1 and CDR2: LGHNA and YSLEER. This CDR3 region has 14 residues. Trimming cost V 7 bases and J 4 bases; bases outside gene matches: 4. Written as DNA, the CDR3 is TGCGCCAGCAAAAGGACAGGGGGCGCAGATACGCAGTATTTT. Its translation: CASKRTGGADTQYF.

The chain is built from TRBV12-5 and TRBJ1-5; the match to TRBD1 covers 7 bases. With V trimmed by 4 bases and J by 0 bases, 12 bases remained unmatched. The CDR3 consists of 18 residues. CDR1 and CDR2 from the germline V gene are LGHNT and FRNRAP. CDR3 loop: CASGSNRGEGDSNQPQHF. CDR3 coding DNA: TGTGCTAGTGGTTCAAACAGGGGCGAAGGAGATAGCAATCAGCCCCAGCATTTT. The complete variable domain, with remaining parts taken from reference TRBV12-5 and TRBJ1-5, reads DARVTQTPRHKVTEMGQEVTMRCQPILGHNTVFWYRQTMMQGLELLAYFRNRAPLDDSGMPKDRFSAEMPDATLATLKIQPSEPRDSAVYFCASGSNRGEGDSNQPQHFGDGTRLSIL.

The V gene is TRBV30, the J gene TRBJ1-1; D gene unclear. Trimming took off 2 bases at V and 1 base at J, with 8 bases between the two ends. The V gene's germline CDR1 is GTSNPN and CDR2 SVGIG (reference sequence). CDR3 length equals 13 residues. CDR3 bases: TGTGCCTGGAGTCCGCGACAGAACACTGAAGCTTTCTTT. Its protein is CAWSPRQNTEAFF.

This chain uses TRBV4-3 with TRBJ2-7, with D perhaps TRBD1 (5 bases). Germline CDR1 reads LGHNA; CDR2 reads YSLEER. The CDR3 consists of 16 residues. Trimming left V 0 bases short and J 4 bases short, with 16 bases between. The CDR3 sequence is CASSQERQGLGYEQYF. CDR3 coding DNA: TGCGCCAGCAGCCAAGAACGGCAGGGATTGGGATACGAGCAGTACTTC.

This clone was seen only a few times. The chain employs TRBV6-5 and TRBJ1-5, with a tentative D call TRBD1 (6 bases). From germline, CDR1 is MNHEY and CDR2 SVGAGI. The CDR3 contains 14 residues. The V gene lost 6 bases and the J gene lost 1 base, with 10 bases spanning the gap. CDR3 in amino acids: CASRRGGSNQPQHF. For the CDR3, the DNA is TGTGCCAGCAGGAGGGGGGGAAGCAATCAGCCCCAGCATTTT.

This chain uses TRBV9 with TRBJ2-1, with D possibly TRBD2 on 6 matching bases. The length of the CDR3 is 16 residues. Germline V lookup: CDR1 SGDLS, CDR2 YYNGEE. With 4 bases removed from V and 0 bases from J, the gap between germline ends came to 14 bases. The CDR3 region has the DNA TGTGCCAGCAGCATTAGTGGGGGGAGCTCCTACAATGAGCAGTTCTTC. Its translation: CASSISGGSSYNEQFF.

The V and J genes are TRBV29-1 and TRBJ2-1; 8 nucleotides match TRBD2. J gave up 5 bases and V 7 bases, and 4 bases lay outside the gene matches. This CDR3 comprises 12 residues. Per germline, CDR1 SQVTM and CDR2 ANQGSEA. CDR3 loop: CSGGRGDNEQFF. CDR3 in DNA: TGCAGCGGTGGGCGGGGGGACAATGAGCAGTTCTTC.

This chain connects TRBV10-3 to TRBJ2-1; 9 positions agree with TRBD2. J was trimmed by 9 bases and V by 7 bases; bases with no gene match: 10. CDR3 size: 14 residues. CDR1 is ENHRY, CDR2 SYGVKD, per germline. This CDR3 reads CAIKPRTSAGEQFF. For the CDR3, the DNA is TGTGCCATCAAACCTAGGACTAGCGCCGGTGAGCAGTTCTTC.

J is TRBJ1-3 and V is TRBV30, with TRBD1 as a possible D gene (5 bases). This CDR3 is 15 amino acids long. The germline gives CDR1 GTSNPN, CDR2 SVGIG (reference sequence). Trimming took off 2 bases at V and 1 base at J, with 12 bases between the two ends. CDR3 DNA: TGTGCCTGGAGTCAGGGAACGAGGTCTGGAAACACCATATATTTT. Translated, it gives CAWSQGTRSGNTIYF.

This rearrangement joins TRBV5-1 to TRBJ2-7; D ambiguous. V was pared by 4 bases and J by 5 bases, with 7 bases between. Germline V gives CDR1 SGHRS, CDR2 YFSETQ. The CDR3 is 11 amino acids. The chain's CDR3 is CASSETNEQYF. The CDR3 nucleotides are TGCGCCAGCAGCGAGACAAACGAGCAGTACTTC. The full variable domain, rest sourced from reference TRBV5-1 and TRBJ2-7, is KAGVTQTPRYLIKTRGQQVTLSCSPISGHRSVSWYQQTPGQGLQFLFEYFSETQRNKGNFPGRFSGRQFSNSRSEMNVSTLELGDSALYLCASSETNEQYFGPGTRLTVT.

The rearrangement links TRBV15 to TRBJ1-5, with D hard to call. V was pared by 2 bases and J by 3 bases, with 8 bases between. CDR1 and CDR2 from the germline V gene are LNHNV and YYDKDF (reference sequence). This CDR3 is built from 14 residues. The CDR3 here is CATSRTQVNQPQHF. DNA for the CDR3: TGTGCCACCAGCAGAACGCAGGTCAATCAGCCCCAGCATTTT.

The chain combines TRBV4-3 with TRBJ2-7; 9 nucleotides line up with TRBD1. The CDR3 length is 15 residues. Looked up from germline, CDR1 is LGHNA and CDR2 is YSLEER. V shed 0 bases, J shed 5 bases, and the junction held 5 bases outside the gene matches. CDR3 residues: CASSQDIQGADEQYF. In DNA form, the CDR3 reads TGCGCCAGCAGCCAAGATATACAGGGGGCCGACGAGCAGTACTTC.

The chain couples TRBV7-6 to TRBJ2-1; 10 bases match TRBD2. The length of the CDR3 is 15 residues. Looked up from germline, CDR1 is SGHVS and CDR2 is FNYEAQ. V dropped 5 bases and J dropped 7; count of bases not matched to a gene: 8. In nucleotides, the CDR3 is TGTGCCAGCAGCAGGCCGGGACTAGCGCAGAATGAGCAGTTCTTC. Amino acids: CASSRPGLAQNEQFF. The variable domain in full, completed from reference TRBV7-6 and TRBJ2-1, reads GAGVSQSPRYKVTKRGQDVALRCDPISGHVSLYWYRQALGQGPEFLTYFNYEAQQDKSGLPNDRFSAERPEGSISTLTIQRTEQRDSAMYRCASSRPGLAQNEQFFGPGTRLTVL.

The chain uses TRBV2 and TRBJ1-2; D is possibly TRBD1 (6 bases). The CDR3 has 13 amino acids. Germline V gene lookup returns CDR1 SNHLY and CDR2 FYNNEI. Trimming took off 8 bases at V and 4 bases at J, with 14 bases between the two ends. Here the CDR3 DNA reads TGTGCCAGCGGAGGGGGGGGCGCCTATGGCTACACCTTC. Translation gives CASGGGGAYGYTF.

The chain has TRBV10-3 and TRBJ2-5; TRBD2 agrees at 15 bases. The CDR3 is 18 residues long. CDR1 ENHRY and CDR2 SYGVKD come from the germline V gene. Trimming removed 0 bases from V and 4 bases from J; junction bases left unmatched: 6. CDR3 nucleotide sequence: TGTGCCATCAGTGAGTCACGGACTAGCGGGGGGGCCGGAGAGACCCAGTACTTC. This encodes CAISESRTSGGAGETQYF.

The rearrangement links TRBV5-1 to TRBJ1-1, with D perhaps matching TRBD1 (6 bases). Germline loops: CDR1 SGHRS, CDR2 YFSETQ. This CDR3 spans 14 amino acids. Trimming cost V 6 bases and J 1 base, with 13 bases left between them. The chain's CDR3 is CASNPGGGNTEAFF. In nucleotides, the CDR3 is TGCGCCAGCAACCCGGGAGGGGGGAACACTGAAGCTTTCTTT.

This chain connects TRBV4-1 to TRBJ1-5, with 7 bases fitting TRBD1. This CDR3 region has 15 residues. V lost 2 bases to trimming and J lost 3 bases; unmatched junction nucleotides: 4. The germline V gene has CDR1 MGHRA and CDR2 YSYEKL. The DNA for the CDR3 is TGCGCCAGCAGCCAAATAGGGGGCATCAATCAGCCCCAGCATTTT. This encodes CASSQIGGINQPQHF.

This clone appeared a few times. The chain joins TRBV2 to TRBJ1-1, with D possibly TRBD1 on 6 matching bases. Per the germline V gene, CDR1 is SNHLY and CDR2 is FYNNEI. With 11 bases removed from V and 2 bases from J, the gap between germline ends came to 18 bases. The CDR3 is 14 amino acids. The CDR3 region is CADILGAYNTEAFF. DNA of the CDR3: TGTGCCGACATCCTGGGGGCCTACAACACTGAAGCTTTCTTT.

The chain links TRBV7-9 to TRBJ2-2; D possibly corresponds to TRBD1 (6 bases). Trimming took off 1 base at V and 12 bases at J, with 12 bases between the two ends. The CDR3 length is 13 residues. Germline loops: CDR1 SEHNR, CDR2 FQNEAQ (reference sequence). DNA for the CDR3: TGTGCCAGCAGCTTAGGGACCAGGGGCCAGCTGTTTTTT. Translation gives CASSLGTRGQLFF. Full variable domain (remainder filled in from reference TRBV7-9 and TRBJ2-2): DTGVSQNPRHKITKRGQNVTFRCDPISEHNRLYWYRQTLGQGPEFLTYFQNEAQLEKSRLLSDRFSAERPKGSFSTLEIQRTEQGDSAMYLCASSLGTRGQLFFGEGSRLTVL.

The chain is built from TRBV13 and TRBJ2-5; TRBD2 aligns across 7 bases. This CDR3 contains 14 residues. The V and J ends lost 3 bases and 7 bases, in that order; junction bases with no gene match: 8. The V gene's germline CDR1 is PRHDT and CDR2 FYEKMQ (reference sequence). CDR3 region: CASSFGGSGGTQYF. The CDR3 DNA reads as TGTGCCAGCAGCTTTGGGGGGTCGGGGGGGACCCAGTACTTC.

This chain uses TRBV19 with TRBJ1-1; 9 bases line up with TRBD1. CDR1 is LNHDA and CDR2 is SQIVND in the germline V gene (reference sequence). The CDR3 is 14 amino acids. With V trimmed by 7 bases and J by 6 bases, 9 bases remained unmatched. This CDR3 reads CASIRGTGLAEAFF. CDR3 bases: TGTGCCAGTATTAGAGGGACAGGGCTAGCTGAAGCTTTCTTT.

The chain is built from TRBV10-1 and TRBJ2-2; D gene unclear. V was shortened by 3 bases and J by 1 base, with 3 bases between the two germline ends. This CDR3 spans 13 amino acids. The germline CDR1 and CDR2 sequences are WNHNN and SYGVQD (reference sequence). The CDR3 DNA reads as TGCGCCAGCAGTGACGGGAACACCGGGGAGCTGTTTTTT. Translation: CASSDGNTGELFF.

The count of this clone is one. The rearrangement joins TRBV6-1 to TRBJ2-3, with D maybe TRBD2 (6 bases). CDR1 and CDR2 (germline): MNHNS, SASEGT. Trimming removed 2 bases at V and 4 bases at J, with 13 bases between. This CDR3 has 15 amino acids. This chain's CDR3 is CASSEPGLPADTQYF. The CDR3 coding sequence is TGTGCCAGCAGTGAACCTGGACTACCCGCAGATACGCAGTATTTT.

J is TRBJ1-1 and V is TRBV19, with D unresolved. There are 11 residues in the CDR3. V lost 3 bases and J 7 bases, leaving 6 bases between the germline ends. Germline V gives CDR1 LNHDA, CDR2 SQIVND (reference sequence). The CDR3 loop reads CASSIGDEAFF. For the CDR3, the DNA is TGTGCCAGTAGTATCGGGGATGAAGCTTTCTTT.

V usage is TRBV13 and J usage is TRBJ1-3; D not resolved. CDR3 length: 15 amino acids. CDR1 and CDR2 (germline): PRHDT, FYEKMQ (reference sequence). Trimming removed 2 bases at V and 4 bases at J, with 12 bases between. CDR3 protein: CASSLSGSRGNTIYF. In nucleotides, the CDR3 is TGTGCCAGCAGCTTATCGGGGTCGAGGGGAAACACCATATATTTT.